A single sample gave rise to the 16 T cell receptor beta chains below, sequenced in a study of cytomegalovirus exposure and HLA in healthy donors (dated by TCRdb to about 2017). The method was the immunoSEQ multiplex PCR assay. For the multiplex PCR, a mixture combining 60 forward primers for TCR Vbeta segments and 13 reverse primers for TCR Jbeta segments was used. Here the immuneACCESS table is served through TCRdb, limited to in-frame sequences with V and J called. Missing clones are a known gap in these copies; in checked studies unresolved V genes cover under half, and the rest lacks a known reason. This sample comprises 150,000 or so clones, roughly 77% of them detected only once. The ten largest clones add up to 1% of the sample. Sequencing was done on a sample of PBMCs. The receptor source for this set is a woman aged 45 to 65 in good health and CMV-seropositive.

This chain links TRBV7-9 with TRBJ2-7; tentative D call: TRBD1 (6 bases). From germline, CDR1 is SEHNR and CDR2 FQNEAQ (reference sequence). Trimming shortened V by 5 bases and J by 3 bases, and 14 bases separated the two germline ends. The CDR3 contains 14 residues. In DNA, the CDR3 is TGTGCCAGCAGCCCCTCAACAGGGAGCTACGAGCAGTACTTC. This encodes CASSPSTGSYEQYF.

V usage is TRBV4-2 and J usage is TRBJ1-1; perhaps TRBD1 as D (6 bases). Germline V CDR1 and CDR2: LGHNA, YNFKEQ. The CDR3 length is 14 residues. Trimming left V 2 bases short and J 5 bases short, with 12 bases between. The CDR3 region is CASSQPGQGTEAFF. The CDR3, as DNA: TGTGCCAGCAGCCAACCCGGCCAGGGGACTGAAGCTTTCTTT.

The rearrangement links TRBV5-5 to TRBJ2-7, with no clear D. V was trimmed by 1 base and J by 5 bases, leaving 13 bases between them. The CDR3 has 14 residues. Per the germline V gene, CDR1 is SGHKS and CDR2 is YYEKEE (reference sequence). The CDR3 nucleotides read TGTGCCAGCAGCTTGAGGAGTATCGACGACGAGCAGTACTTC. Protein product: CASSLRSIDDEQYF.

This chain uses TRBV4-2 with TRBJ1-2; 9 nucleotides align to TRBD1. The CDR3 consists of 15 residues. J gave up 7 bases and V 5 bases, and 11 bases lay outside the gene matches. Germline V gives CDR1 LGHNA, CDR2 YNFKEQ. The CDR3 reads CASSSRDREMGGYTF. DNA for the CDR3: TGTGCCAGCAGCTCCCGGGACAGGGAAATGGGTGGCTACACCTTC.

The chain links TRBV15 to TRBJ1-3; 9 bases line up with TRBD1. Unmatched junction bases numbered 3, after V lost 0 bases and J lost 3 bases. Germline-derived CDR1 and CDR2 are LNHNV and YYDKDF (reference sequence). The CDR3 runs to 16 residues. The CDR3 loop is CATSRDPTGGGNTIYF. The DNA for the CDR3 is TGTGCCACCAGCAGAGACCCGACAGGGGGTGGAAACACCATATATTTT.

The genes are TRBV9 and TRBJ2-1; D is perhaps TRBD1 (7 bases). The germline gives CDR1 SGDLS, CDR2 YYNGEE. Trimming shortened V by 4 bases and J by 4 bases, and 27 bases separated the two germline ends. The CDR3 has 19 residues. Here the CDR3 reads CASSTRGARLRVDYNEQFF. The CDR3 DNA reads as TGTGCCAGCAGCACCAGGGGGGCGCGTCTCCGGGTTGATTACAATGAGCAGTTCTTC.

This chain uses TRBV28 with TRBJ1-2, with D possibly TRBD1 on 5 matching bases. V was clipped by 4 bases and J by 4 bases, with 13 bases between them. In germline, CDR1 is MDHEN, CDR2 SYDVKM. The CDR3 runs 14 residues. CDR3 amino acids: CASSSRTPGYGYTF. CDR3 coding DNA: TGTGCCAGCAGTTCCCGGACACCTGGCTATGGCTACACCTTC.

This chain joins TRBV29-1 and TRBJ1-1, with a weak D call TRBD1 (6 bases). The CDR3 is made up of 11 amino acids. Germline CDR1 and CDR2: SQVTM and ANQGSEA. V shed 7 bases and J shed 10 bases, with 16 bases lying between them. DNA of the CDR3: TGCAGCGCCCAAAAGGGGGAGTTAGCTTTCTTT. It yields the protein CSAQKGELAFF.

The V gene is TRBV5-6, the J gene TRBJ1-2; D is ambiguous. The V gene lost 1 base and the J gene lost 4 bases, with 11 bases spanning the gap. The CDR3 has 14 amino acids. Germline CDR1 is SGHDT and CDR2 is YYEEEE. CDR3 sequence (DNA): TGTGCCAGCAGCTTGTCTGGACTGATCTATGGCTACACCTTC. This encodes CASSLSGLIYGYTF.

The gene calls are TRBV2 and TRBJ2-7; 7 bases fit TRBD2. V was pared by 8 bases and J by 7 bases, with 11 bases of the junction left unmatched. The CDR3 contains 13 residues. Germline V gene lookup returns CDR1 SNHLY and CDR2 FYNNEI. This chain's CDR3 is CASAWVSAGEQYF. CDR3 DNA sequence: TGTGCCAGCGCTTGGGTATCAGCGGGGGAGCAGTACTTC.

The rearrangement uses TRBV5-4 and TRBJ2-7, with a tentative D call TRBD2 (6 bases). The CDR3 contains 15 residues. V lost 0 bases and J lost 3, with 13 bases in between. CDR1 SGHNT and CDR2 YYREEE come from the germline V gene (reference sequence). Written as DNA, the CDR3 is TGTGCCAGCAGCTTGGGCGGGGTGGGGCTCTACGAGCAGTACTTC. As protein: CASSLGGVGLYEQYF. The full variable domain, with the rest looked up from reference TRBV5-4 and TRBJ2-7, is ETGVTQSPTHLIKTRGQQVTLRCSSQSGHNTVSWYQQALGQGPQFIFQYYREEENGRGNFPPRFSGLQFPNYSSELNVNALELDDSALYLCASSLGGVGLYEQYFGPGTRLTVT.

The rearrangement links TRBV6-5 to TRBJ1-1, with D perhaps TRBD1 (6 bases). The germline CDR1 and CDR2 sequences are MNHEY and SVGAGI. V lost 8 bases, J lost 0 bases, and 16 bases lay in between. The CDR3 is 15 residues long. CDR3 DNA: TGTGCCAGCTGGCGTAACAGGGAAATGAACACTGAAGCTTTCTTT. It codes for CASWRNREMNTEAFF.

The chain recombines TRBV7-9 with TRBJ1-2, with D possibly being TRBD1 (5 bases). Germline assignment: CDR1 SEHNR and CDR2 FQNEAQ (reference sequence). There are 14 residues in the CDR3. V lost 1 base to trimming and J lost 6 bases, with 12 bases between them. The CDR3 protein is CASSLVRASDGYTF. The CDR3 nucleotides are TGTGCCAGCAGCTTAGTCAGGGCGAGCGATGGCTACACCTTC. The entire variable domain, with the rest obtained from reference TRBV7-9 and TRBJ1-2, is as follows: DTGVSQNPRHKITKRGQNVTFRCDPISEHNRLYWYRQTLGQGPEFLTYFQNEAQLEKSRLLSDRFSAERPKGSFSTLEIQRTEQGDSAMYLCASSLVRASDGYTFGSGTRLTVV.

The chain uses TRBV5-8 and TRBJ1-1; 8 bases match TRBD1. CDR3 length: 13 amino acids. Germline-derived CDR1 and CDR2 are SGHTS and YDEGEE. V shed 0 bases, J shed 13 bases, and the junction held 8 bases outside the gene matches. The CDR3 DNA sequence: TGTGCCAGCAGCTTGGCCAGGACAGGGAACGGTTTCTTT. This translates into CASSLARTGNGFF.

V usage is TRBV7-5 and J usage is TRBJ2-7; the table assigns TRBD2, which was not confirmed against the DNA. TRBV7-5 is noted as a pseudogene. CDR3 length: 14 residues. In DNA form, the CDR3 reads TGTGCCAGAAGGGGTAGCGGGGGCTCCTACGAGCAGTACTTC. Translating it yields CARRGSGGSYEQYF.

Details on this clone: This CDR3 is also generated by other DNA sequences in the sample. The gene calls are TRBV18 and TRBJ2-5, with 9 nucleotides matching TRBD2. J was trimmed by 5 bases and V by 1 base; bases with no gene match: 11. Germline lookup yields CDR1 KGHSH and CDR2 LQKENI. CDR3 length equals 17 residues. The CDR3 loop is CASSPRLQRGAQETQYF. CDR3 DNA sequence: TGTGCCAGCTCACCACGGTTACAGCGGGGGGCGCAGGAGACCCAGTACTTC.